This T cell receptor beta chain came from a study of blood T cell repertoires in COVID-19. Study background: Samples came from the United States, Italy and Spain, spanning acute and convalescent COVID-19. PBMCs, B-cell-depleted T cells, or T cells were the source of the cDNA or gDNA that made up the material.

As originally analysed: Quantification of nucleated cells was approximated via reference gene primer amplification. Measured with immunoSEQ multiplex PCR; TCRdb has only the in-frame clones, and not every one. V and J calls and clone size are as listed in that table; D and trimming were resolved from the DNA. This table holds around 180,000 clones, roughly nine tenths found once. In germline, CDR1 is KGHSH, CDR2 LQKENI. The CDR3 covers 13 residues. V lost 0 bases and J lost 7; bases outside the gene matches: 2. The receptor comes from a man aged 65 to 79 with active or convalescent COVID-19. The genes are TRBV18 and TRBJ1-1; 7 bases match TRBD1. Sequencing was performed on peripheral blood. The CDR3 DNA sequence: TGTGCCAGCTCACCACCTCAGGGGGGTGAAGCTTTCTTT. This encodes CASSPPQGGEAFF.